A single sample is the source of the 30 T cell receptor beta chains below, sequenced in a study of T cell responses to AZD1222 COVID-19 vaccine. Assay used: immunoSEQ multiplex PCR; TCRdb lists only in-frame clones, some missing. The profile shows approximately 220,000 clones, approximately 94% of them singletons. Specimen: peripheral blood, collected on day 0 of MenACWY control vaccination. These receptors all stem from an adult in good health.

The rearrangement joins TRBV30 to TRBJ2-3; D gene unclear. CDR1 is GTSNPN, CDR2 SVGIG, per germline (reference sequence). The CDR3 consists of 14 residues. Trimming stripped 2 bases from V and 6 bases from J, with 15 bases between. The CDR3 here is CAWSWLEPDDTQYF. CDR3 nucleotides: TGTGCCTGGAGTTGGCTAGAGCCCGACGATACGCAGTATTTT. The complete variable domain, with remaining parts taken from reference TRBV30 and TRBJ2-3, reads SQTIHQWPATLVQPVGSPLSLECTVEGTSNPNLYWYRQAAGRGLQLLFYSVGIGQISSEVPQNLSASRPQDRQFILSSKKLLLSDSGFYLCAWSWLEPDDTQYFGPGTRLTVL.

This clone has only one observation. V and J are TRBV13 and TRBJ2-2, with a possible D match to TRBD2 (6 bases). CDR3 length: 13 residues. Germline CDR1 reads PRHDT; CDR2 reads FYEKMQ (reference sequence). V dropped 3 bases and J dropped 7 bases, with 9 bases sitting between them. CDR3 loop: CASSLGGVGELFF. In DNA, the CDR3 is TGTGCCAGCAGCTTGGGGGGTGTCGGGGAGCTGTTTTTT.

This clone was picked up one time. The rearrangement uses TRBV5-6 and TRBJ2-7; the D call may be TRBD1 or TRBD2 (6 bases each). CDR3 length: 16 amino acids. From germline, CDR1 is SGHDT and CDR2 YYEEEE. V was shortened by 2 bases and J by 0 bases, with 15 bases between the two germline ends. CDR3: CASSFRGLRSSYEQYF. For the CDR3, the DNA is TGTGCCAGCAGCTTTCGGGGGCTGAGGAGCTCCTACGAGCAGTACTTC.

The chain carries TRBV19 and TRBJ1-6, with D possibly being TRBD1 (6 bases). This CDR3 contains 14 residues. The V end lost 8 bases, the J end lost 5 bases, and 13 bases lay between the germline ends. The V gene's germline CDR1 is LNHDA and CDR2 SQIVND (reference sequence). DNA of the CDR3: TGTGCCAGTTCCGGGACATACCATAATTCACCCCTCCACTTT. Translation: CASSGTYHNSPLHF.

The V and J genes are TRBV2 and TRBJ2-7; D ambiguous. Trimming shortened V by 4 bases and J by 3 bases, and 1 base separated the two germline ends. The CDR3 totals 10 residues. Germline V lookup: CDR1 SNHLY, CDR2 FYNNEI. The chain's CDR3 is CASSGYEQYF. In DNA, the CDR3 is TGTGCCAGCAGTGGCTACGAGCAGTACTTC.

The chain recombines TRBV6-5 with TRBJ2-5; the D gene is possibly TRBD1 (5 bases). V was clipped by 7 bases and J by 3 bases, with 9 bases between them. Per germline, CDR1 MNHEY and CDR2 SVGAGI. This CDR3 contains 12 residues. The CDR3 DNA is TGTGCCAGCAAGATAGGGGAAGAGACCCAGTACTTC. Its protein product is CASKIGEETQYF.

This rearrangement joins TRBV7-2 to TRBJ2-1; no definite D call. This CDR3 spans 12 amino acids. CDR1 is SGHTA, CDR2 FQGNSA, per germline. The V gene lost 0 bases and the J gene lost 13 bases, with 10 bases spanning the gap. As DNA, the CDR3 is TGTGCCAGCAGCTTAGCGAGAGAGATCCAGTTCTTC. Its translation: CASSLAREIQFF.

The CDR3 here is CASSYSEGQRYEQYF. In nucleotides, the CDR3 is TGTGCCAGCAGTTACTCTGAGGGACAGCGCTACGAGCAGTACTTC. V is TRBV6-2 or TRBV6-3 and J is TRBJ2-7; 7 bases line up with TRBD1. The junction had 5 bases not matched to a gene; V was cut back by 0 bases and J by 3 bases. The CDR3 is 15 residues long. CDR1 and CDR2 from the germline V gene are MNHEY and SVGEGT.

The genes are TRBV7-9 and TRBJ1-6; no clear D. The CDR3 covers 15 residues. CDR1 is SEHNR and CDR2 is FQNEAQ in the germline V gene (reference sequence). The germline V and J ends were trimmed by 5 bases and 7 bases, with 15 bases remaining between them. The CDR3 nucleotides read TGTGCCAGCAGCCCCAACGAGGCGGGAAATTCACCCCTCCACTTT. It specifies CASSPNEAGNSPLHF.

This clone was counted only a few times. The J gene is TRBJ1-2, the V gene TRBV19; no clear D gene. The CDR3 spans 15 residues. Germline V gene sequence: CDR1 LNHDA, CDR2 SQIVND (reference sequence). Deletions cut 7 bases from V and 2 bases from J, with 17 bases between. The CDR3, as DNA: TGTGCCAGTACCCTCTCAGGTGGACGGAACTATGGCTACACCTTC. Translated, it gives CASTLSGGRNYGYTF.

CDR3 nucleotides: TGCGCCAGCAGCTTGGCCACTGGGGGACAGGGATCTACTGAGCAGTTCTTC. It encodes CASSLATGGQGSTEQFF. J is TRBJ2-1 and V is TRBV5-1, with TRBD1 matching 9 bases. There are 17 residues in the CDR3. With V trimmed by 0 bases and J by 9 bases, 13 bases remained unmatched. From germline, CDR1 is SGHRS and CDR2 YFSETQ. The full variable domain, rest sourced from reference TRBV5-1 and TRBJ2-1, is KAGVTQTPRYLIKTRGQQVTLSCSPISGHRSVSWYQQTPGQGLQFLFEYFSETQRNKGNFPGRFSGRQFSNSRSEMNVSTLELGDSALYLCASSLATGGQGSTEQFFGPGTRLTVL.

The chain has TRBV5-1 and TRBJ2-3; 9 bases fit TRBD2. V shed 1 base and J 1 base; nucleotides not matched to a gene: 1. The CDR3 is 15 residues long. Germline V lookup: CDR1 SGHRS, CDR2 YFSETQ. The CDR3 nucleotides are TGCGCCAGCAGCTTGCAGCGGGGGGGCACAGATACGCAGTATTTT. Translating gives CASSLQRGGTDTQYF.

The genes are TRBV5-1 and TRBJ1-1; D remains ambiguous. With 4 bases removed from V and 2 bases from J, the gap between germline ends came to 9 bases. Germline loops: CDR1 SGHRS, CDR2 YFSETQ. This CDR3 has 13 residues. The CDR3 DNA sequence: TGCGCCAGCAGCCTTTACAGCAACACTGAAGCTTTCTTT. Its protein is CASSLYSNTEAFF.

The chain is built from TRBV4-1 and TRBJ1-2; D perhaps matches TRBD1 (5 bases). The CDR3 consists of 15 residues. V lost 0 bases and J lost 4, with 12 bases in between. The germline gives CDR1 MGHRA, CDR2 YSYEKL. The CDR3, as DNA: TGCGCCAGCAGCCAAGAGGAGGCAGGGCTCTATGGCTACACCTTC. This translates into CASSQEEAGLYGYTF.

V is TRBV18 and J is TRBJ1-4; the D gene is possibly TRBD1 (6 bases). This CDR3 has 16 amino acids. Germline values: CDR1 KGHSH, CDR2 LQKENI. Deletions cut 3 bases from V and 8 bases from J, with 19 bases between. The CDR3 DNA sequence: TGTGCCAGCTCACCGCTTAAGGACAGAAGTCAGGAAAAACTGTTTTTT. Residues: CASSPLKDRSQEKLFF.

The table lists this clone with a count of one. The chain couples TRBV30 to TRBJ1-4; D gene ambiguous. The CDR3 length is 13 residues. V was shortened by 4 bases and J by 7 bases, with 13 bases between the two germline ends. The V gene's germline CDR1 is GTSNPN and CDR2 SVGIG (reference sequence). The CDR3 DNA follows: TGTGCCTGGACCCGGGAAGGCCGTGAAAAACTGTTTTTT. This codes for CAWTREGREKLFF.

This chain connects TRBV4-2 to TRBJ1-3, with unresolved D. Germline V CDR1 and CDR2: LGHNA, YNFKEQ. The V gene lost 5 bases and the J gene lost 2 bases, with 7 bases spanning the gap. This CDR3 contains 13 residues. The DNA of the CDR3 is TGTGCCAGCAGCTCCAGGACTGGAAACACCATATATTTT. It yields the protein CASSSRTGNTIYF.

The chain uses TRBV2 and TRBJ1-6; D remains unclear. The CDR3 is 14 amino acids. Germline V gene sequence: CDR1 SNHLY, CDR2 FYNNEI. V gave up 7 bases and J gave up 10 bases, with 17 bases separating them. CDR3 coding DNA: TGTGCCAGCAATCGGGCCGGGGTTGACTCACCCCTCCACTTT. Its protein product is CASNRAGVDSPLHF.

V usage is TRBV5-6 and J usage is TRBJ1-5; D is possibly TRBD1 (5 bases). The CDR3 is 17 residues long. Germline V gene data show CDR1 as SGHDT and CDR2 as YYEEEE. The ends were cut back, 1 base at V and 3 bases at J, with 17 bases in the middle. The DNA for the CDR3 is TGTGCCAGCAGCTTGAACGTGGGAAGCGGGACCAATCAGCCCCAGCATTTT. Protein product: CASSLNVGSGTNQPQHF.

The gene calls are TRBV5-1 and TRBJ1-3; 10 nucleotides line up with TRBD1. The CDR3 has 17 amino acids. V trimming: 4 bases; J trimming: 2 bases; junction bases outside the gene matches: 9. Germline V gene lookup returns CDR1 SGHRS and CDR2 YFSETQ. The CDR3 DNA sequence: TGCGCCAGCAGCGCACCGGGACAGGGGATAACTGGAAACACCATATATTTT. The encoded protein is CASSAPGQGITGNTIYF. The full variable domain, completed using reference TRBV5-1 and TRBJ1-3, is KAGVTQTPRYLIKTRGQQVTLSCSPISGHRSVSWYQQTPGQGLQFLFEYFSETQRNKGNFPGRFSGRQFSNSRSEMNVSTLELGDSALYLCASSAPGQGITGNTIYFGEGSWLTVV.

This rearrangement joins TRBV24-1 to TRBJ2-5, with 9 positions matching TRBD2. Looked up from germline, CDR1 is KGHDR and CDR2 is SFDVKD. Trimming cost V 1 base and J 3 bases; bases outside gene matches: 11. CDR3 length: 18 residues. CDR3 DNA: TGTGCCACCAGTGATTTTGGCGAGGCTAGCGGGATGAAAGAGACCCAGTACTTC. It yields the protein CATSDFGEASGMKETQYF.

The V call is TRBV27, the J call TRBJ2-3, with TRBD2 matching 12 bases. The CDR3 has 16 residues. Trimming at V came to 4 bases and at J to 6 bases, leaving 8 bases not matched to a gene. CDR1 is MNHEY, CDR2 SMNVEV, per germline (reference sequence). In nucleotides, the CDR3 is TGTGCCAGCAGTTCCCCTCGGACTAGCGGGGATGATACGCAGTATTTT. Translating it yields CASSSPRTSGDDTQYF.

This chain connects TRBV19 to TRBJ2-1; 7 bases align to TRBD2. Germline lookup yields CDR1 LNHDA and CDR2 SQIVND (reference sequence). The CDR3 spans 14 residues. Losses at the gene ends were 7 bases for V and 3 bases for J; bases not matched to a gene: 6. The CDR3 loop reads CASTPRGSYNEQFF. The CDR3 DNA sequence: TGTGCCAGTACTCCCCGCGGGAGCTACAATGAGCAGTTCTTC.

V usage is TRBV10-2 and J usage is TRBJ1-1; no definite D call. This CDR3 has 13 amino acids. The germline V gene has CDR1 WSHSY and CDR2 SAAADI. V was pared by 1 base and J by 1 base, with 4 bases between. The CDR3 here is CASSEWQNTEAFF. The CDR3 DNA sequence: TGCGCCAGCAGTGAGTGGCAGAACACTGAAGCTTTCTTT.

V and J are TRBV12-3 or TRBV12-4 and TRBJ1-2; D unclear. The CDR3 runs to 13 residues. V was clipped by 1 base and J by 4 bases, with 7 bases between them. The CDR3 DNA is TGTGCCAGCAGTTTAGACGGCAGCTATGGCTACACCTTC. Its protein is CASSLDGSYGYTF.

The CDR3 DNA reads TGTGCCAGCAGCTCTGGAGCTAATGAAAAACTGTTTTTT. Translated: CASSSGANEKLFF. The genes are TRBV7-9 and TRBJ1-4; D unclear. The CDR3 is made up of 13 amino acids. Germline V lookup: CDR1 SEHNR, CDR2 FQNEAQ (reference sequence). V lost 4 bases, J lost 3 bases, and 6 bases lay in between.

This clone came up once. The chain recombines TRBV28 with TRBJ1-4; D remains unclear. CDR3 length equals 15 residues. With 6 bases removed from V and 0 bases from J, the gap between germline ends came to 11 bases. In germline, CDR1 is MDHEN, CDR2 SYDVKM. CDR3 in amino acids: CASSKPSATNEKLFF. CDR3 DNA sequence: TGTGCCAGCAGCAAACCGAGTGCAACTAATGAAAAACTGTTTTTT.

The chain couples TRBV2 to TRBJ1-4; D call uncertain. Germline loops: CDR1 SNHLY, CDR2 FYNNEI. The CDR3 length is 14 residues. Trimming took off 9 bases at V and 3 bases at J, with 14 bases between the two ends. CDR3 amino acids: CASRIGSPNEKLFF. Written as DNA, the CDR3 is TGTGCCAGTAGAATAGGAAGTCCTAATGAAAAACTGTTTTTT.

The rearrangement uses TRBV7-2 and TRBJ2-3; 10 bases are a match to TRBD2. CDR3 length equals 15 residues. J lost 5 bases, V lost 5 bases, and 7 bases had no gene match. From germline, CDR1 is SGHTA and CDR2 FQGNSA. CDR3 in amino acids: CASSLTSGVKDTQYF. In DNA, the CDR3 is TGTGCCAGCAGCCTCACTAGCGGGGTGAAAGATACGCAGTATTTT.

The chain recombines TRBV3-1 (or the pseudogene TRBV3-2) with TRBJ2-3, with D perhaps matching TRBD2 (6 bases). Germline CDR1 LGHDT, CDR2 YNNKEL (reference sequence). CDR3 length equals 14 residues. Trimming shortened V by 4 bases and J by 6 bases, and 14 bases separated the two germline ends. This CDR3 is CASSRGAGIDTQYF. As DNA, the CDR3 is TGTGCCAGCAGCCGCGGGGCAGGGATCGATACGCAGTATTTT.